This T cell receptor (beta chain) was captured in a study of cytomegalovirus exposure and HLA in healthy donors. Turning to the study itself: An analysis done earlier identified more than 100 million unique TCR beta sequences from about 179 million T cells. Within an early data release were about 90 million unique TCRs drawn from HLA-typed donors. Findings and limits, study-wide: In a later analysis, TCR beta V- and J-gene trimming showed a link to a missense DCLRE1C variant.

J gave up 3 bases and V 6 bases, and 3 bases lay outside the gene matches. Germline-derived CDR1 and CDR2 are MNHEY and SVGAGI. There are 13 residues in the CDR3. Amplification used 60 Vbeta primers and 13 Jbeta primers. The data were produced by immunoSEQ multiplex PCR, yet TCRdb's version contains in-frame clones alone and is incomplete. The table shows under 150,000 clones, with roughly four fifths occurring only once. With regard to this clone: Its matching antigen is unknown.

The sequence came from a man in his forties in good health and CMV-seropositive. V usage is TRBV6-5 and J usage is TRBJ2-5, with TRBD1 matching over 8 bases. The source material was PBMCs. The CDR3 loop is CASSPDREETQYF. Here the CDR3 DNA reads TGTGCCAGCAGCCCGGACAGGGAAGAGACCCAGTACTTC.